Listed here is a single T cell receptor beta chain. Its target is not known. Preparation of the TCRbeta library was carried out with unique molecular identifiers. In TCRdb, the PCR reads were re-called with MiXCR into one record per CDR3 protein. The sample contains about 980,000 distinct CDR3 sequences, about 29% of which appear only once. The data belong to a study of T-cell reconstitution after alpha-beta-depleted transplantation in children. This CDR3 region has 14 residues. V dropped 9 bases and J dropped 0 bases, with 15 bases sitting between them. The germline V gene has CDR1 MNHEY and CDR2 SVGEGT. Findings and limits, study-wide: Several hundred rapidly expanded clones from non-depleted graft cells reportedly supplied alpha-beta T cells about two months post-transplant. Surviving recipient T cells and thymic progenitors produced the high day-60 TCRbeta diversity seen in some patients. T cells produced anew were the main source of T-cell counts and diversity one year after transplant.

This specimen was PBMCs, mostly from graft donor cells, taken 360 days after TCRalphabeta/CD19-depleted stem cell transplant. The TCR originated in a boy younger than two who had a stem cell transplant for SCID, so the T cells may come from the graft donor. The chain links TRBV6-2 or TRBV6-3 to TRBJ2-7; possibly TRBD2 for D (6 bases). CDR3 region: CASRRAGTSYEQYF. Written as DNA, the CDR3 is TGTGCCAGTAGGAGGGCGGGGACCTCCTACGAGCAGTACTTC.